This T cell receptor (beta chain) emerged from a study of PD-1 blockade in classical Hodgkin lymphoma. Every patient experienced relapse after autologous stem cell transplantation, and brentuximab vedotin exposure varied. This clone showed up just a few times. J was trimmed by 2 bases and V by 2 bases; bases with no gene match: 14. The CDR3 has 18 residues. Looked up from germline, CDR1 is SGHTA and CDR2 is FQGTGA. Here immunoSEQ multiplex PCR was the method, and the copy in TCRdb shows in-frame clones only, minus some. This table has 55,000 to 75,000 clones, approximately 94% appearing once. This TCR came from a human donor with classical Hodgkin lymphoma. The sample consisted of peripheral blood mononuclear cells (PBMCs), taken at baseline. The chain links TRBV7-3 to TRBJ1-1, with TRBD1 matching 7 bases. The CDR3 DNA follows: TGTGCCAGCAGCTTAGGTACCTCAATGGGACAGCTTAACACTGAAGCTTTCTTT. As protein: CASSLGTSMGQLNTEAFF.